A single sample gave rise to the 25 T cell receptor beta chains below, sequenced in a study of cytomegalovirus exposure and HLA in healthy donors. The primer mix had 60 Vbeta and 13 Jbeta primers. Clones were read by immunoSEQ multiplex PCR, and TCRdb kept only the in-frame ones, dropping some. Found here are some 100,000 clones, 78% of them singletons; the top ten hold about 4.6%. Sequenced input: PBMCs. These receptors were taken from a woman aged 40 to 50 in good health and CMV-seropositive.

The chain couples TRBV27 to TRBJ2-7, with D hard to call. This CDR3 contains 14 residues. Trimming removed 6 bases at V and 1 base at J, with 13 bases between. Looked up from germline, CDR1 is MNHEY and CDR2 is SMNVEV (reference sequence). In DNA form, the CDR3 reads TGTGCCAGCAGAACCTATATGGAGTCCTACGAGCAGTACTTC. Its protein product is CASRTYMESYEQYF.

With respect to this clone: Distinct nucleotide sequences in the sample also encode this CDR3. The genes are TRBV6-5 and TRBJ2-7; 11 bases are a match to TRBD2. The CDR3 has 14 amino acids. Germline loops: CDR1 MNHEY, CDR2 SVGAGI. The J segment lost 1 base and the V segment lost 5 bases, leaving 1 base of the junction unmatched. The CDR3 region has the DNA TGTGCCAGCAGTACTAGCGGGAGTTCCTACGAGCAGTACTTC. Translated, it gives CASSTSGSSYEQYF.

A word on this clone: Relative to the germline gene, one junction end is altered; a read error may explain this. V is TRBV7-9 and J is TRBJ2-5, with a tentative D call TRBD1 (5 bases). The CDR3 contains 14 residues. Germline V lookup: CDR1 SEHNR, CDR2 FQNEAQ (reference sequence). In DNA form, the CDR3 reads TGTGCCAGCAGCTTAGGTGACAGCGAAGAGACCCAGCACTTC. Translation: CASSLGDSEETQHF.

This clone appeared once. The chain carries TRBV12-5 and TRBJ1-5; a possible D gene is TRBD1 (5 bases). Germline CDR1 LGHNT, CDR2 FRNRAP. Trimming left V 5 bases short and J 2 bases short, with 13 bases between. The CDR3 spans 15 residues. CDR3 residues: CASGALGGGNQPQHF. The DNA of the CDR3 is TGTGCTAGTGGTGCCCTGGGGGGTGGCAATCAGCCCCAGCATTTT. Using reference TRBV12-5 and TRBJ1-5 for the parts outside the CDR3, the full variable domain is DARVTQTPRHKVTEMGQEVTMRCQPILGHNTVFWYRQTMMQGLELLAYFRNRAPLDDSGMPKDRFSAEMPDATLATLKIQPSEPRDSAVYFCASGALGGGNQPQHFGDGTRLSIL.

The chain's CDR3 is CASSQVSGIASDTQYF. In DNA, the CDR3 is TGTGCCAGCAGCCAAGTAAGCGGAATAGCCTCAGATACGCAGTATTTT. J is TRBJ2-3 and V is TRBV14, with a possible D match to TRBD2 (5 bases). The CDR3 is made up of 16 amino acids. Germline assignment: CDR1 SGHDN and CDR2 FVKESK. V dropped 1 base and J dropped 4 bases, with 15 bases sitting between them.

This sequence joins TRBV11-3 and TRBJ2-1; D call uncertain. The CDR3 loop spans 14 amino acids. Germline V gives CDR1 SGHNT, CDR2 YENEEA. Trimming cost V 0 bases and J 5 bases, with 8 bases left between them. Written as DNA, the CDR3 is TGTGCCAGCAGCTTAGATCCACATAACAATGAGCAGTTCTTC. It encodes CASSLDPHNNEQFF.

CDR3 DNA: TGCAGCGTTACCCGGACGGTTGGGACTAGCGGGAGTTCTTTCACCGGGGAGCTGTTTTTT. As protein: CSVTRTVGTSGSSFTGELFF. The V call is TRBV29-1, the J call TRBJ2-2; 14 bases map to TRBD2. V was pared by 5 bases and J by 4 bases, with 18 bases of the junction left unmatched. CDR1 is SQVTM, CDR2 ANQGSEA, per germline. The CDR3 has 20 amino acids.

This rearrangement joins TRBV6-1 to TRBJ2-2; D is unclear. Germline CDR1 MNHNS, CDR2 SASEGT. CDR3 length: 14 residues. The ends were cut back, 8 bases at V and 1 base at J, with 11 bases in the middle. CDR3 sequence reads: CASRGQVNTGELFF. Here the CDR3 DNA reads TGTGCCAGCCGTGGGCAGGTGAACACCGGGGAGCTGTTTTTT.

The rearrangement joins TRBV29-1 to TRBJ2-7; 8 bases match TRBD2. Looked up from germline, CDR1 is SQVTM and CDR2 is ANQGSEA. V shed 1 base, J shed 4 bases, and the junction held 9 bases outside the gene matches. The CDR3 consists of 15 residues. The CDR3 bases are TGCAGCGTTGAAGTTCCAGCGGGAGCCTATTACGAGCAGTACTTC. Its protein is CSVEVPAGAYYEQYF.

The J gene is TRBJ2-5, the V gene TRBV9; 7 nucleotides align to TRBD1. The J call may be mistaken, given a closer DNA end match to TRBJ2-7. The germline V gene has CDR1 SGDLS and CDR2 YYNGEE. The CDR3 is 14 residues long. The CDR3 is CASSVEGAGYEQYF. As DNA, the CDR3 is TGTGCCAGCAGCGTAGAGGGGGCCGGGTACGAGCAGTACTTC.

A single count supports this clone. The chain uses TRBV7-8 and TRBJ2-3, with 12 nucleotides matching TRBD2. Germline CDR1 and CDR2: SGHVS and FQNEAQ. The length of the CDR3 is 20 residues. V lost 5 bases to trimming and J lost 1 base; unmatched junction nucleotides: 16. As DNA, the CDR3 is TGTGCCAGCAGCCTCCGACTAGCGGGAGTAACAGTCACTGGCACAGATACGCAGTATTTT. Protein product: CASSLRLAGVTVTGTDTQYF.

The chain links TRBV20-1 to TRBJ2-1; D gene ambiguous. Per germline, CDR1 DFQATT and CDR2 SNEGSKA (reference sequence). The CDR3 contains 11 residues. The germline V and J ends were trimmed by 2 bases and 9 bases, with 8 bases remaining between them. CDR3 in DNA: TGCAGTGCTAGACCCAGTGGTGAGCAGTTCTTC. Translation gives CSARPSGEQFF.

The chain uses TRBV18 and TRBJ2-7; TRBD1 aligns across 8 bases. The CDR3 covers 13 residues. Germline trimming cut 4 bases from V and 5 bases from J; bases unmatched to any gene: 4. Germline CDR1 KGHSH, CDR2 LQKENI. Here the CDR3 reads CASSQMDRDEQYF. For the CDR3, the DNA is TGTGCCAGCTCACAGATGGACAGGGACGAGCAGTACTTC.

This clone appeared a single time. The J gene is TRBJ2-5, the V gene TRBV18; TRBD2 matches at 7 bases. The germline gives CDR1 KGHSH, CDR2 LQKENI. The CDR3 length is 16 residues. The V segment lost 2 bases and the J segment 4 bases; nucleotides outside the gene matches: 10. CDR3 protein: CASSPRAGEGSETQYF. For the CDR3, the DNA is TGTGCCAGCTCACCAAGGGCGGGAGAGGGGTCAGAGACCCAGTACTTC.

The table lists this clone with a count of one. The J gene is TRBJ2-5, the V gene TRBV6-5; the match to TRBD2 covers 11 bases. The CDR3 consists of 16 residues. Germline-derived CDR1 and CDR2 are MNHEY and SVGAGI. The V gene end was trimmed by 4 bases and the J gene end by 1 base; junction bases not matched to a gene: 5. The DNA of the CDR3 is TGTGCCAGCAGTTCTACTGGGACTAGCGGCCAAGAGACCCAGTACTTC. Protein: CASSSTGTSGQETQYF.

V and J are TRBV4-3 and TRBJ2-1; D remains unclear. This CDR3 comprises 18 residues. Trimming cost V 3 bases and J 0 bases, with 18 bases left between them. Germline V gene lookup returns CDR1 LGHNA and CDR2 YSLEER. Written as DNA, the CDR3 is TGCGCCAGCAGCCATAATCTAGAGACCGAAGCCTCCTACAATGAGCAGTTCTTC. Encoded protein: CASSHNLETEASYNEQFF.

Sample share makes this clone medium-sized. J is TRBJ1-5 and V is TRBV6-5; 7 bases line up with TRBD1. Trimming cost V 5 bases and J 5 bases; bases outside gene matches: 3. The CDR3 totals 13 residues. Germline CDR1 and CDR2: MNHEY and SVGAGI. Here the CDR3 reads CASSVQGDQPQHF. The CDR3 bases are TGTGCCAGCAGTGTCCAGGGGGATCAGCCCCAGCATTTT.

The J gene is TRBJ2-1, the V gene TRBV11-2, with D tentatively TRBD1 (6 bases). Per the germline V gene, CDR1 is SGHAT and CDR2 is FQNNGV. V dropped 6 bases and J dropped 1 base, with 7 bases sitting between them. The CDR3 totals 13 residues. The CDR3 DNA follows: TGTGCCAGCAGACAGGGTTCCTACAATGAGCAGTTCTTC. It encodes CASRQGSYNEQFF. Full variable domain (remainder filled in from reference TRBV11-2 and TRBJ2-1): EAGVAQSPRYKIIEKRQSVAFWCNPISGHATLYWYQQILGQGPKLLIQFQNNGVVDDSQLPKDRFSAERLKGVDSTLKIQPAKLEDSAVYLCASRQGSYNEQFFGPGTRLTVL.

V and J are TRBV27 and TRBJ1-1; D might be TRBD1 (5 bases). CDR3 length equals 13 residues. V lost 2 bases and J lost 3, with 7 bases in between. Germline CDR1 MNHEY, CDR2 SMNVEV (reference sequence). The DNA of the CDR3 is TGTGCCAGCAGTTTAAAGACAGACACTGAAGCTTTCTTT. It yields the protein CASSLKTDTEAFF.

The count of this clone is one. Germline and junction disagree at one end, which may indicate a read error. This chain links TRBV28 with TRBJ2-5, with 16 nucleotides matching TRBD2. The CDR3 runs to 13 residues. Germline V lookup: CDR1 MDHEN, CDR2 SYDVKM. The CDR3 coding sequence is TGTGCCAGCAGTTACCTGGGACTAGCGGGAGGGGACTTC. Its protein is CASSYLGLAGGDF.

The V call is TRBV6-1, the J call TRBJ2-1; TRBD1 matches at 7 bases. CDR3 size: 12 residues. The germline V gene encodes CDR1 MNHNS and CDR2 SASEGT. Losses at the gene ends were 7 bases for V and 6 bases for J; bases not matched to a gene: 3. In nucleotides, the CDR3 is TGTGCCAGCATTGACAGGGTCAATGAGCAGTTCTTC. It yields the protein CASIDRVNEQFF.

The chain is built from TRBV7-2 and TRBJ2-3, with 7 nucleotides matching TRBD2. The CDR3 has 12 residues. Trimming took 11 bases from V and 2 from J; bases not matched to a gene: 4. Germline-derived CDR1 and CDR2 are SGHTA and FQGNSA. The DNA of the CDR3 is TGTGCCTCCCGGGGGGACACAGATACGCAGTATTTT. It codes for CASRGDTDTQYF.

This clone was counted a single time. The chain links TRBV11-3 to TRBJ2-2; D gene unclear. Germline V lookup: CDR1 SGHNT, CDR2 YENEEA. The V end lost 1 base, the J end lost 2 bases, and 8 bases lay between the germline ends. This CDR3 has 15 amino acids. This CDR3 reads CASSLVPKNTGELFF. CDR3 sequence (DNA): TGTGCCAGCAGCTTAGTTCCAAAAAACACCGGGGAGCTGTTTTTT.

V and J are TRBV20-1 and TRBJ1-1; D ambiguous. The germline CDR1 and CDR2 sequences are DFQATT and SNEGSKA (reference sequence). Trimming left V 3 bases short and J 8 bases short, with 10 bases between. The CDR3 runs 11 residues. CDR3 coding DNA: TGCAGTGCTAGTTTAATAATGGAAGCTTTCTTT. It translates to CSASLIMEAFF.

The chain is built from TRBV29-1 and TRBJ1-1; D gene unclear. Trimming took 0 bases from V and 1 from J, leaving 12 bases between them. Germline CDR1 SQVTM, CDR2 ANQGSEA. The CDR3 length is 15 residues. CDR3 in DNA: TGCAGCGTTGAAGATGCGGGCGGTGAGAACACTGAAGCTTTCTTT. Its translation is CSVEDAGGENTEAFF. The full variable domain, completed using reference TRBV29-1 and TRBJ1-1, is SAVISQKPSRDICQRGTSLTIQCQVDSQVTMMFWYRQQPGQSLTLIATANQGSEATYESGFVIDKFPISRPNLTFSTLTVSNMSPEDSSIYLCSVEDAGGENTEAFFGQGTRLTVV.